The 6 T cell receptor beta chains below all came from one sample that was sequenced in a study of blood T cell repertoires in COVID-19. The protocol was immunoSEQ multiplex PCR, while the TCRdb copy is restricted to in-frame clones and leaves out a portion. The sample has about 350,000 clones, 87% seen once. The sample taken for sequencing was PBMCs or T cells enriched from blood (not recorded which). These TCRs come from a woman between 25 and 40 years old who had recovered from COVID-19.

Remarks on this clone: Other DNA sequences in this specimen translate into the identical CDR3. The chain couples TRBV9 to TRBJ2-7; 10 bases map to TRBD2. CDR3 length equals 14 residues. The V gene's germline CDR1 is SGDLS and CDR2 YYNGEE. J gave up 5 bases and V 2 bases, and 4 bases lay outside the gene matches. As DNA, the CDR3 is TGTGCCAGCAGCGTTTCAGCGGGGGGGCACGAGCAGTACTTC. Translation: CASSVSAGGHEQYF.

This chain joins TRBV7-9 and TRBJ1-1; no definite D call. Germline CDR1 reads SEHNR; CDR2 reads FQNEAQ (reference sequence). With 5 bases removed from V and 7 bases from J, the gap between germline ends came to 8 bases. The CDR3 has 11 residues. The CDR3 DNA reads TGTGCCAGCAGCCCCCGGGATGAAGCTTTCTTT. Protein product: CASSPRDEAFF.

V is TRBV23-1 and J is TRBJ1-5, with D unresolved. TRBV23-1 is sorted into the ORF group, with uncertain function. The CDR3 extends over 15 amino acids. The V and J ends lost 10 bases and 2 bases respectively, with 18 bases between them. CDR3 in amino acids: CATHSANIGNQPQHF. DNA of the CDR3: TGCGCCACTCATTCCGCGAATATCGGCAATCAGCCCCAGCATTTT.

This clone was seen once. V is TRBV28 and J is TRBJ2-7; 7 bases align to TRBD1. Germline loops: CDR1 MDHEN, CDR2 SYDVKM. The CDR3 extends over 14 amino acids. Trimming took 2 bases from V and 3 from J; bases not matched to a gene: 4. The CDR3 nucleotides read TGTGCCAGCAGTTTAGGGACAGTAAACTACGAGCAGTACTTC. It encodes CASSLGTVNYEQYF. Combining the CDR3 with reference TRBV28 and TRBJ2-7 gives the whole variable domain DVKVTQSSRYLVKRTGEKVFLECVQDMDHENMFWYRQDPGLGLRLIYFSYDVKMKEKGDIPEGYSVSREKKERFSLILESASTNQTSMYLCASSLGTVNYEQYFGPGTRLTVT.

The gene calls are TRBV27 and TRBJ1-2; unclear D gene. CDR1 is MNHEY and CDR2 is SMNVEV in the germline V gene (reference sequence). The CDR3 sequence is 13 residues long. V lost 3 bases and J lost 8, with 13 bases in between. The CDR3 DNA reads as TGTGCCAGCAGTTTTATCGGCCAGGCCGGCTACACCTTC. Protein sequence: CASSFIGQAGYTF.

This clone was observed a single time. This chain uses TRBV9 with TRBJ1-5; perhaps TRBD1 as D (5 bases). Germline V gives CDR1 SGDLS, CDR2 YYNGEE. This CDR3 has 15 residues. The V end was cut by 0 bases, the J end by 3 bases, with 10 bases between. The CDR3 region has the DNA TGTGCCAGCAGCGTAGCGGGGGTTGACAATCAGCCCCAGCATTTT. It encodes CASSVAGVDNQPQHF.